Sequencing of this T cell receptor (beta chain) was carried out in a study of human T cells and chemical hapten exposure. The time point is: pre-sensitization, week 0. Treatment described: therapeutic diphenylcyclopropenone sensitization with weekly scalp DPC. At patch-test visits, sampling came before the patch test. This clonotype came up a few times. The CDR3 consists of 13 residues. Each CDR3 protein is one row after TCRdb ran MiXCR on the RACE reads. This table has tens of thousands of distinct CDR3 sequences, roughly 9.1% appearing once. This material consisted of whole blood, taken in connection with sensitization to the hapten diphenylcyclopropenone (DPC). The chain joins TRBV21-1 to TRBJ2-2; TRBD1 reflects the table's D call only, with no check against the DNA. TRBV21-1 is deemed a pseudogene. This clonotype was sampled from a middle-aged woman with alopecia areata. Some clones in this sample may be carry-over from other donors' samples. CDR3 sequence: CASSSRDRDGLFF. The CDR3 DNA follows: TGTGCCAGCAGCTCCCGGGACAGGGACGGGCTGTTTTTT.